This T cell receptor beta chain was identified in a study of T cells after yellow fever vaccination. The study, taken as a whole, reports: FACS-sorted repertoires might harbor abundant contaminating clonotypes from the bulk population.

This clonotype was recorded a few times. Its target is unknown. TCRdb passed the 5' RACE reads through MiXCR, listing each CDR3 protein once. Seen here are 100,000 to 150,000 distinct CDR3 sequences, roughly 8.2% observed once, and the top ten hold around 40%. There are 16 residues in the CDR3. Germline V lookup: CDR1 SGHVS, CDR2 FQNEAQ. V lost 1 base to trimming and J lost 7 bases, with 16 bases between them. V gene TRBV7-8 combines with J gene TRBJ1-4, with unresolved D. The sample in question was CD8+ T cells sorted from PBMCs, obtained on the day of the yellow fever booster vaccination. The sequence was obtained from a man aged 18 to 29 who received the YFV17D yellow fever vaccine. Here the CDR3 reads CASSLVSAGLSEKLFF. In nucleotides, the CDR3 is TGTGCCAGCAGCTTAGTGTCTGCGGGGTTGAGTGAAAAACTGTTTTTT.